This TCR beta chain is from a study of cytomegalovirus exposure and HLA in healthy donors. The study's findings and limits: An analysis done earlier found most TCR beta V segments productive about 90% or about 30% of the time.

The germline V gene encodes CDR1 MNHNS and CDR2 SASEGT. This CDR3 spans 14 amino acids. V dropped 8 bases and J dropped 0; count of bases not matched to a gene: 3. Concerning this clone: Its antigen is currently unknown.

The PCR was carried out with 60 Vbeta primers and 13 Jbeta primers. Sequenced by immunoSEQ multiplex PCR; TCRdb stores in-frame clones only, minus some. The sample records roughly 220,000 clones, about 75% being singletons. Input material: PBMCs. The chain combines TRBV6-1 with TRBJ2-1, with 8 bases fitting TRBD1. The clonotype was recovered from a woman between 25 and 40 years old in good health and CMV-seronegative. The CDR3 region is CASVGTGSYNEQFF. The CDR3 DNA sequence: TGTGCCAGCGTCGGGACAGGCTCCTACAATGAGCAGTTCTTC.